This TCR beta chain was retrieved from a study of T cell clonotyping in hematopoietic cell transplantation. CDR1 is KGHSH, CDR2 LQKENI, per germline. The V gene lost 6 bases and the J gene lost 3 bases, with 18 bases spanning the gap. The CDR3 has 16 amino acids. Broader study findings: Few recipient clonotypes overlapped donors; over 95% were de novo at given depth. No sorting was done, leaving CD4 and CD8 contributions mixed. Broader posttransplant TCR repertoire diversity was predicted by graft donor and pretransplant recipient Inverse Simpson Index values.

Assay: immunoSEQ multiplex PCR; the TCRdb copy retains only in-frame clones and omits some. The sample lists about 12,000 clones; less than 95% were seen once. The table lists this clone with a count of one. The target antigen is unknown. The receptor comes from a woman aged 50 to 65 in good health. Some clones in this sample may be carry-over from other donors' samples. Sequencing was done on a sample of peripheral blood mononuclear cells. The rearrangement joins TRBV18 to TRBJ1-5; D gene unclear. This CDR3 is CASSPEGLAVNQPQHF. In DNA, the CDR3 is TGTGCCAGCTCGCCTGAGGGTTTGGCCGTCAATCAGCCCCAGCATTTT.